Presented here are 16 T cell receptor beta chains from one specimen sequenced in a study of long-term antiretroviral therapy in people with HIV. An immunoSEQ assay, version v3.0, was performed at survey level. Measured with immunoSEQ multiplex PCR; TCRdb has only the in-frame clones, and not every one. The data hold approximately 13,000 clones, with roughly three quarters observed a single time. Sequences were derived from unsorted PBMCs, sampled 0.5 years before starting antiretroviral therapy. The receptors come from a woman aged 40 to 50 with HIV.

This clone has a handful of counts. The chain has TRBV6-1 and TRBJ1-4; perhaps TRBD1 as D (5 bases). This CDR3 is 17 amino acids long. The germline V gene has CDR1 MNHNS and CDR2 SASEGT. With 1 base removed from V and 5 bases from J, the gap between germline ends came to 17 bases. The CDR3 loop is CASSEVAQWGGNEKLFF. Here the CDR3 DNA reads TGTGCCAGCAGTGAAGTGGCCCAGTGGGGGGGGAATGAAAAACTGTTTTTT.

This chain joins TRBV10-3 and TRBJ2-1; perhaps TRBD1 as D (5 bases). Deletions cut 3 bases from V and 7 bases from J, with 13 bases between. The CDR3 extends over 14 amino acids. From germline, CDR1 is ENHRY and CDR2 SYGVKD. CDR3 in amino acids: CAISERGAKNEQFF. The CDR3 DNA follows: TGTGCCATCAGTGAAAGGGGTGCGAAAAATGAGCAGTTCTTC.

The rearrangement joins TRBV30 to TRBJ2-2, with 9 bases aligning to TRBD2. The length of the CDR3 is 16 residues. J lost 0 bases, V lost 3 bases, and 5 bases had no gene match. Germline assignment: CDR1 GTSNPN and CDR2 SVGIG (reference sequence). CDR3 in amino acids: CAWSPGLASNTGELFF. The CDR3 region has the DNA TGTGCCTGGAGCCCGGGACTAGCTTCGAACACCGGGGAGCTGTTTTTT.

The chain's CDR3 is CASSLDGHRNTEAFF. As DNA, the CDR3 is TGTGCCAGCAGCTTAGACGGCCACAGGAATACTGAAGCTTTCTTT. The chain joins TRBV7-9 to TRBJ1-1; the D gene is possibly TRBD1 (5 bases). CDR3 length equals 15 residues. The germline gives CDR1 SEHNR, CDR2 FQNEAQ (reference sequence). The V end was cut by 1 base, the J end by 5 bases, with 14 bases between.

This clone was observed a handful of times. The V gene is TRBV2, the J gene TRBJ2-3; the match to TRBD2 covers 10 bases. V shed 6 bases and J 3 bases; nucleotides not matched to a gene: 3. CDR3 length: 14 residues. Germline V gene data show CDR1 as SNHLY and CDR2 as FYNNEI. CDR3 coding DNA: TGTGCCAGCAGCTTTAGCGGGAGGACAGATACGCAGTATTTT. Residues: CASSFSGRTDTQYF.

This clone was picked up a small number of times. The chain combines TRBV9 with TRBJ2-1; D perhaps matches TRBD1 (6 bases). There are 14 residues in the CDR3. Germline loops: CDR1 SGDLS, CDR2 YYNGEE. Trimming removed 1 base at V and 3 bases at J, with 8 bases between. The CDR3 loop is CASSVTGYYNEQFF. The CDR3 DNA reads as TGTGCCAGCAGCGTAACAGGGTACTACAATGAGCAGTTCTTC.

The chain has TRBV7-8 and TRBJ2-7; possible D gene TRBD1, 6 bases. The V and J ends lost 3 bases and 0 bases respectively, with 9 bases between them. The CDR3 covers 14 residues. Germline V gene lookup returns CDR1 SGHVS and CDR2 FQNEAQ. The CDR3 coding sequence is TGTGCCAGCAGCTTGCAGACAGGCTCCTACGAGCAGTACTTC. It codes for CASSLQTGSYEQYF.

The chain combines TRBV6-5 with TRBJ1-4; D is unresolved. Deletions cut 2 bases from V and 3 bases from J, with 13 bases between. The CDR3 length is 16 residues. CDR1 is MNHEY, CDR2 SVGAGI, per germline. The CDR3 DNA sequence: TGTGCCAGCAGTTACCTGTTCGGGCGCTCTAATGAAAAACTGTTTTTT. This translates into CASSYLFGRSNEKLFF.

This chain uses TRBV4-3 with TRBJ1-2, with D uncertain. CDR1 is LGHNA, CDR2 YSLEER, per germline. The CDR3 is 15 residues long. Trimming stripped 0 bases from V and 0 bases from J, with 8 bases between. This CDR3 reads CASSQDRITNYGYTF. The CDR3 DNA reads TGCGCCAGCAGCCAAGACCGAATAACTAACTATGGCTACACCTTC.

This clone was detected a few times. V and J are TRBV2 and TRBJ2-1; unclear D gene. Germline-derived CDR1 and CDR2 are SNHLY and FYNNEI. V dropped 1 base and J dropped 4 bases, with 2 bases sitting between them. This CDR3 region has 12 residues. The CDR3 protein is CASSEDYNEQFF. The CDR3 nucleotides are TGTGCCAGCAGTGAAGATTACAATGAGCAGTTCTTC.

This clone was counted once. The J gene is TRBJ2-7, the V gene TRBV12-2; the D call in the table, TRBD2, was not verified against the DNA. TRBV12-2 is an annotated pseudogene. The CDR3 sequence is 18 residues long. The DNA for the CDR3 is TGTGCAAGTCGCTTAAACCGTCCACTAGCGGGGGCTGGATACGAGCAGTACTTC. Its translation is CASRLNRPLAGAGYEQYF.

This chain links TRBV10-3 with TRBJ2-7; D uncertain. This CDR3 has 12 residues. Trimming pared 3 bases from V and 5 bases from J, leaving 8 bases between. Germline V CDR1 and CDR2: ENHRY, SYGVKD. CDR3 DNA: TGTGCCATCAGTGATTCGGTCGACGAGCAGTACTTC. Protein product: CAISDSVDEQYF.

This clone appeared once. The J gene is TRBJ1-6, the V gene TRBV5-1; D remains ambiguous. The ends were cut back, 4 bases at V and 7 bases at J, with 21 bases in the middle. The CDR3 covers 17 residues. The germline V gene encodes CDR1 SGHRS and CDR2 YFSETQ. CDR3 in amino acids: CASSVMGGSGGNSPLHF. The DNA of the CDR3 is TGCGCCAGCAGCGTCATGGGAGGGAGCGGTGGAAATTCACCCCTCCACTTT.

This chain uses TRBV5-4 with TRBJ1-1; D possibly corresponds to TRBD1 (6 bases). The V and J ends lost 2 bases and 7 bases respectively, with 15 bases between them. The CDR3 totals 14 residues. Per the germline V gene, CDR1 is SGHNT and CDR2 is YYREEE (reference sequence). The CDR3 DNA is TGTGCCAGCAGCTTTACAGGGAAGGATCTTGAAGCTTTCTTT. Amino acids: CASSFTGKDLEAFF.

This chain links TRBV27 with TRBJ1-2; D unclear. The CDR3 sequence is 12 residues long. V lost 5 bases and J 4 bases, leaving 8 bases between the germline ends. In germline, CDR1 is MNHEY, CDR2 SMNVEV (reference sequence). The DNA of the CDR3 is TGTGCCAGCAGTCCGCCGGGCTATGGCTACACCTTC. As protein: CASSPPGYGYTF.

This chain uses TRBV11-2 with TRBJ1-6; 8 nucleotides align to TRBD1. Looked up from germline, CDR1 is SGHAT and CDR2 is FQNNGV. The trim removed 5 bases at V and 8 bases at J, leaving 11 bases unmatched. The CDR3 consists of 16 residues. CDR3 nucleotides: TGTGCCAGCAGCCGGGCGACAGGGGTGTGGGATTCACCCCTCCACTTT. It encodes CASSRATGVWDSPLHF.